The 32 T cell receptor beta chains given below trace back to one sample, sequenced in a study of low-dose radiotherapy and immunotherapy resistance in tumors. TRAV- and TRBV-specific primers primed first-strand cDNA, covering alpha and beta chains. TCR amplification involved about 19 PCR cycles with a constant-region primer and V-primer adapter. TCRdb re-analysed the reads in MiXCR, keeping a single row per CDR3 protein. The table lists under 90,000 distinct CDR3 sequences, roughly 17% of them singletons, with roughly 1.4% in the top ten. Time point specified: after trial treatment. Documented treatment: LDRT plus nivolumab, ipilimumab, low-dose cyclophosphamide and aspirin (RACIN trial). Sequencing was performed on PBMCs, taken after low-dose radiotherapy plus immunotherapy. Receptors were obtained from a male donor with prostate cancer.

This clonotype was seen repeatedly, ten times or more. This sequence joins TRBV28 and TRBJ1-4; D not resolved. Looked up from germline, CDR1 is MDHEN and CDR2 is SYDVKM. CDR3 length equals 13 residues. V shed 2 bases and J shed 6 bases, with 7 bases lying between them. CDR3 protein: CASSLQVDEKLFF. Written as DNA, the CDR3 is TGTGCCAGCAGTTTACAAGTTGATGAAAAACTGTTTTTT.

This clonotype was counted ten times or more. This chain uses TRBV15 with TRBJ2-2; TRBD2 is a possible D gene (5 bases). This CDR3 spans 15 amino acids. V lost 1 base to trimming and J lost 5 bases, with 11 bases between them. The germline V gene encodes CDR1 LNHNV and CDR2 YYDKDF (reference sequence). The CDR3 region has the DNA TGTGCCACCAGCAGAGTGGGAGATGGAACCGGGGAGCTGTTTTTT. This codes for CATSRVGDGTGELFF.

This clonotype was seen many times. The chain links TRBV12-3 or TRBV12-4 to TRBJ2-1; D tentatively fits TRBD1 or TRBD2 (5 bases each). Between the trimmed V and J ends, which lost 5 bases and 6 bases, there was a span of 20 bases. The CDR3 sequence is 16 residues long. The chain's CDR3 is CASSRPGRVGSNEQFF. CDR3 nucleotide sequence: TGTGCCAGCAGTCGACCGGGGCGGGTGGGGAGCAATGAGCAGTTCTTC.

In this sample, this clonotype turned up a few times. The genes are TRBV3-1 and TRBJ2-1, with D maybe TRBD1 (5 bases). Germline V gene data show CDR1 as LGHDT and CDR2 as YNNKEL (reference sequence). The CDR3 has 17 amino acids. Trimming took off 3 bases at V and 4 bases at J, with 19 bases between the two ends. The CDR3 sequence is CASSHFQTALGYNEQFF. The CDR3 DNA reads TGTGCCAGCAGCCACTTTCAGACAGCTTTGGGGTACAATGAGCAGTTCTTC.

The chain recombines TRBV27 with TRBJ2-1; 11 bases match TRBD1. CDR3 length: 13 amino acids. V lost 4 bases to trimming and J lost 9 bases; unmatched junction nucleotides: 2. Germline CDR1 reads MNHEY; CDR2 reads SMNVEV (reference sequence). For the CDR3, the DNA is TGTGCCAGCAGTTGGACAGGGGGCAGTGAGCAGTTCTTC. Protein sequence: CASSWTGGSEQFF.

Turning to this clonotype: A far larger clone is just one base off, so this is likely a read error. The rearrangement links TRBV7-3 to TRBJ2-5; 10 bases align to TRBD2. The CDR3 loop spans 17 amino acids. The V gene's germline CDR1 is SGHTA and CDR2 FQGTGA. The junction had 20 bases not matched to a gene; V was cut back by 5 bases and J by 11 bases. The CDR3, as DNA: TGTGCCAGCAGCCAGGGGAGCGGGAGGGCCTCCTACAATGAGCAGTACTTC. Its translation is CASSQGSGRASYNEQYF.

This clonotype was counted at least ten times. The chain combines TRBV4-1 with TRBJ1-6; TRBD1 aligns across 7 bases. Losses at the gene ends were 4 bases for V and 6 bases for J; bases not matched to a gene: 3. CDR3 length: 14 residues. From germline, CDR1 is MGHRA and CDR2 YSYEKL. This CDR3 reads CASSRGTVNSPLHF. CDR3 in DNA: TGCGCCAGCAGCCGCGGGACAGTTAATTCACCCCTCCACTTT.

This chain joins TRBV27 and TRBJ1-5, with 10 positions matching TRBD1. The CDR3 is made up of 17 amino acids. Per the germline V gene, CDR1 is MNHEY and CDR2 is SMNVEV (reference sequence). With 5 bases clipped from V and 4 bases from J, the junction kept 11 bases outside the gene matches. CDR3 loop: CASSGLGDRGPNQPQHF. CDR3 DNA: TGTGCCAGCAGTGGCCTTGGAGACAGGGGGCCGAATCAGCCCCAGCATTTT.

The chain joins TRBV12-3 or TRBV12-4 to TRBJ1-1; a weak D match, TRBD1 (5 bases). CDR3 length: 14 amino acids. V was shortened by 5 bases and J by 1 base, with 11 bases between the two germline ends. The CDR3 DNA is TGTGCCAGCAGTCCGGAGAGGGGGAACACTGAAGCTTTCTTT. Translated, it gives CASSPERGNTEAFF.

This clonotype has a count of ten or more. The CDR3 sequence: CASSLNGQGNTGELFF. For the CDR3, the DNA is TGCGCCAGCAGCCTAAATGGACAGGGGAACACCGGGGAGCTGTTTTTT. V and J are TRBV5-1 and TRBJ2-2; TRBD1 agrees at 8 bases. The CDR3 length is 16 residues. V dropped 4 bases and J dropped 1; count of bases not matched to a gene: 6. Germline lookup yields CDR1 SGHRS and CDR2 YFSETQ. Variable domain in full (rest from reference TRBV5-1 and TRBJ2-2): KAGVTQTPRYLIKTRGQQVTLSCSPISGHRSVSWYQQTPGQGLQFLFEYFSETQRNKGNFPGRFSGRQFSNSRSEMNVSTLELGDSALYLCASSLNGQGNTGELFFGEGSRLTVL.

This clonotype was detected many times. This chain joins TRBV4-1 and TRBJ2-7; possible D gene TRBD1, 5 bases. The germline gives CDR1 MGHRA, CDR2 YSYEKL. Trimming removed 1 base from V and 3 bases from J, with 16 bases in between. This CDR3 region has 16 residues. CDR3 bases: TGCGCCAGCAGCCAAGTTCGTGGCAGGGCTTACTACGAGCAGTACTTC. Translating gives CASSQVRGRAYYEQYF.

This clonotype appeared many times. The V gene is TRBV7-6, the J gene TRBJ2-1; D uncertain. The CDR3 contains 13 residues. V lost 3 bases to trimming and J lost 9 bases, with 12 bases between them. Germline V CDR1 and CDR2: SGHVS, FNYEAQ. This chain's CDR3 is CASSFPGVSEQFF. As DNA, the CDR3 is TGTGCCAGCAGCTTCCCAGGTGTGAGTGAGCAGTTCTTC.

Comment on this clonotype: This likely came from a read error, as a far larger clone is one base away. J is TRBJ1-5 and V is TRBV7-2; 8 nucleotides line up with TRBD1. With V trimmed by 6 bases and J by 6 bases, 13 bases remained unmatched. Germline lookup yields CDR1 SGHTA and CDR2 FQGNSA. This CDR3 is built from 16 residues. The CDR3 loop is CASSESSRGQAQPQHF. For the CDR3, the DNA is TGTGCCAGCAGTGAGTCGTCCAGGGGGCAGGCTCAGCCCCAGCATTTT.

In its sample, this clonotype was seen many times. The genes are TRBV20-1 and TRBJ2-7, with D possibly being TRBD1 (6 bases). Germline lookup yields CDR1 DFQATT and CDR2 SNEGSKA (reference sequence). V was trimmed by 6 bases and J by 4 bases, leaving 10 bases between them. There are 11 residues in the CDR3. CDR3 sequence (DNA): TGCAGTGCCAGGGACACTTACGAGCAGTACTTC. It specifies CSARDTYEQYF.

This clonotype occurred many times. The genes are TRBV30 and TRBJ2-1; D not certain. CDR3 length: 14 residues. Germline V gives CDR1 GTSNPN, CDR2 SVGIG (reference sequence). The V end was cut by 3 bases, the J end by 0 bases, with 9 bases between. In DNA, the CDR3 is TGTGCCTGGAGGCCGATTAGCTCCTACAATGAGCAGTTCTTC. It yields the protein CAWRPISSYNEQFF.

This clonotype was counted at least ten times. This chain joins TRBV9 and TRBJ2-7; TRBD2 aligns across 8 bases. Germline values: CDR1 SGDLS, CDR2 YYNGEE. This CDR3 is built from 14 residues. J lost 5 bases, V lost 2 bases, and 6 bases had no gene match. CDR3 in amino acids: CASSVAGGVHEQYF. The CDR3 DNA reads as TGTGCCAGCAGCGTCGCGGGGGGAGTCCACGAGCAGTACTTC.

This clonotype was seen many times. This rearrangement joins TRBV27 to TRBJ1-2; 9 positions match TRBD1. With V trimmed by 7 bases and J by 8 bases, 11 bases remained unmatched. The CDR3 runs to 14 residues. Germline CDR1 MNHEY, CDR2 SMNVEV (reference sequence). This CDR3 is CASNPGTGKGGYTF. For the CDR3, the DNA is TGTGCCAGCAACCCGGGGACAGGGAAAGGAGGCTACACCTTC.

Worth noting for this clonotype: This is likely an artifact of a read error, given a far larger clone one base away. The chain is built from TRBV29-1 and TRBJ2-7, with D perhaps being TRBD1 or TRBD2 (5 bases each). Looked up from germline, CDR1 is SQVTM and CDR2 is ANQGSEA. V lost 0 bases, J lost 7 bases, and 13 bases lay in between. There are 13 residues in the CDR3. DNA for the CDR3: TGCAGCGTTGAAGACTCAGGGACGGTTGAGCAGTACTTC. Protein sequence: CSVEDSGTVEQYF.

This clonotype was counted once. The chain employs TRBV28 and TRBJ2-7; TRBD2 agrees at 7 bases. The CDR3 spans 13 residues. The V segment lost 5 bases and the J segment 7 bases; nucleotides outside the gene matches: 8. The V gene's germline CDR1 is MDHEN and CDR2 SYDVKM. The CDR3 nucleotides read TGTGCCAGCAGTGGCGGGGGAGTGGGTGAGCAGTACTTC. Amino acid sequence: CASSGGGVGEQYF. Full variable domain (missing parts from reference TRBV28 and TRBJ2-7): DVKVTQSSRYLVKRTGEKVFLECVQDMDHENMFWYRQDPGLGLRLIYFSYDVKMKEKGDIPEGYSVSREKKERFSLILESASTNQTSMYLCASSGGGVGEQYFGPGTRLTVT.

This clonotype was recorded at least ten times. V and J are TRBV7-2 and TRBJ2-7; 7 bases are shared with TRBD2. Germline lookup yields CDR1 SGHTA and CDR2 FQGNSA. V was pared by 4 bases and J by 6 bases, with 9 bases of the junction left unmatched. The CDR3 covers 14 residues. CDR3 DNA: TGTGCCAGCAGCTCGGGACTCCCGGGGGGCGAGCAGTACTTC. It specifies CASSSGLPGGEQYF.

Worth noting for this clonotype: This probably arose from a read error, given a far larger clone one base away. The rearrangement uses TRBV11-2 and TRBJ2-1; TRBD2 aligns across 10 bases. Per the germline V gene, CDR1 is SGHAT and CDR2 is FQNNGV. The V segment lost 2 bases and the J segment 10 bases; nucleotides outside the gene matches: 8. The CDR3 spans 15 residues. CDR3 amino acids: CASSLSTSGAYEQFF. The CDR3 coding sequence is TGTGCCAGCAGCTTATCCACTAGCGGGGCCTACGAGCAGTTCTTC. Based on the CDR3 plus reference TRBV11-2 and TRBJ2-1, the full variable domain is EAGVAQSPRYKIIEKRQSVAFWCNPISGHATLYWYQQILGQGPKLLIQFQNNGVVDDSQLPKDRFSAERLKGVDSTLKIQPAKLEDSAVYLCASSLSTSGAYEQFFGPGTRLTVL.

This clonotype was observed many times. The rearrangement uses TRBV6-5 and TRBJ2-3; 12 bases agree with TRBD2. In germline, CDR1 is MNHEY, CDR2 SVGAGI. The V and J ends lost 7 bases and 3 bases, in that order; junction bases with no gene match: 14. The CDR3 has 18 amino acids. CDR3 sequence (DNA): TGTGCCAGCACCGACCGACTAGCGGGAGTGGTTGGTACAGATACGCAGTATTTT. This translates into CASTDRLAGVVGTDTQYF.

This clonotype occurred many times. A junction end diverges from the germline sequence, so it may reflect a read error. The chain uses TRBV28 and TRBJ2-2; TRBD2 might be the D (6 bases). CDR1 MDHEN and CDR2 SYDVKM come from the germline V gene. This CDR3 is 14 amino acids long. Written as DNA, the CDR3 is TGTGCCAGCAGTTTAGGCGGGAACGCCGGGGAGCTGTTTTTT. It yields the protein CASSLGGNAGELFF.

This clonotype has only a few counts. Only one base separates this from a far larger clonotype, so it likely reflects a read error. The rearrangement joins TRBV4-3 to TRBJ2-7; TRBD1 matches 11 bases. The CDR3 length is 15 residues. Germline trimming cut 4 bases from V and 7 bases from J; bases unmatched to any gene: 9. Germline V gene data show CDR1 as LGHNA and CDR2 as YSLEER. The DNA for the CDR3 is TGCGCCAGCAGCCTGGACAGGGGGCAGCACAATGAGCAGTACTTC. This encodes CASSLDRGQHNEQYF.

The genes are TRBV29-1 and TRBJ1-2, with a weak D call TRBD1 (5 bases). V lost 4 bases to trimming and J lost 4 bases, with 10 bases between them. CDR3 length: 12 amino acids. Germline V lookup: CDR1 SQVTM, CDR2 ANQGSEA. CDR3 sequence (DNA): TGCAGCGTTGTGTCGGGGACCTATGGCTACACCTTC. This codes for CSVVSGTYGYTF.

Many counts were recorded for this clonotype. V and J are TRBV7-2 and TRBJ2-2; no clear D. The CDR3 covers 14 residues. The germline V gene encodes CDR1 SGHTA and CDR2 FQGNSA. Between the trimmed V and J ends, which lost 2 bases and 5 bases, there was a span of 9 bases. This chain's CDR3 is CASSLWVGTGELFF. CDR3 bases: TGTGCCAGCAGCTTATGGGTGGGGACCGGGGAGCTGTTTTTT. The variable domain in full, completed from reference TRBV7-2 and TRBJ2-2, reads GAGVSQSPSNKVTEKGKDVELRCDPISGHTALYWYRQSLGQGLEFLIYFQGNSAPDKSGLPSDRFSAERTGGSVSTLTIQRTQQEDSAVYLCASSLWVGTGELFFGEGSRLTVL.

This clonotype was counted many times. The gene calls are TRBV7-6 and TRBJ2-2; 8 nucleotides align to TRBD2. The CDR3 is 15 residues long. Germline trimming cut 5 bases from V and 7 bases from J; bases unmatched to any gene: 9. Per germline, CDR1 SGHVS and CDR2 FNYEAQ. The CDR3 loop reads CASSPQAGVLGELFF. The CDR3 DNA reads TGTGCCAGCAGCCCCCAAGCGGGAGTCCTCGGGGAGCTGTTTTTT.

The chain is built from TRBV12-3 or TRBV12-4 and TRBJ2-7, with 7 bases lining up with TRBD2. The junction had 5 bases not matched to a gene; V was cut back by 3 bases and J by 0 bases. The CDR3 sequence is 15 residues long. As DNA, the CDR3 is TGTGCCAGCAGTTTGGGCGGGAGTCTCTCCTACGAGCAGTACTTC. The encoded protein is CASSLGGSLSYEQYF.

The V and J genes are TRBV7-2 and TRBJ2-4; the D gene is possibly TRBD1 (5 bases). The germline gives CDR1 SGHTA, CDR2 FQGNSA. Trimming stripped 1 base from V and 6 bases from J, with 10 bases between. This CDR3 comprises 14 residues. CDR3 sequence: CASSLDKGPNIQYF. CDR3 coding DNA: TGTGCCAGCAGCTTAGACAAGGGGCCAAACATTCAGTACTTC.

The chain combines TRBV12-3 or TRBV12-4 with TRBJ2-6; no reliable D call. The CDR3 is 13 residues long. V gave up 9 bases and J gave up 0 bases, with 6 bases separating them. CDR3 in DNA: TGTGCCAGTCATCTCTCTGGGGCCAACGTCCTGACTTTC. Protein product: CASHLSGANVLTF.

This clonotype was seen ten or more times. This sequence joins TRBV5-4 and TRBJ2-7; the match to TRBD1 covers 7 bases. The germline gives CDR1 SGHNT, CDR2 YYREEE (reference sequence). Trimming cost V 0 bases and J 4 bases; bases outside gene matches: 7. The CDR3 contains 15 residues. The CDR3 sequence: CASSLAGTEAYEQYF. In nucleotides, the CDR3 is TGTGCCAGCAGCTTGGCCGGGACAGAAGCATACGAGCAGTACTTC.

The chain combines TRBV7-2 with TRBJ2-1; 11 nucleotides match TRBD2. V lost 5 bases and J lost 4; bases outside the gene matches: 4. This CDR3 region has 15 residues. Germline-derived CDR1 and CDR2 are SGHTA and FQGNSA. The CDR3 sequence is CASSLIAGGYNEQFF. In nucleotides, the CDR3 is TGTGCCAGCAGCCTTATAGCGGGAGGGTACAATGAGCAGTTCTTC.